The 3 T cell receptor beta chains in this list originate from one sample, sequenced in a study of blood T cell repertoires in COVID-19. Sequenced by immunoSEQ multiplex PCR; TCRdb stores in-frame clones only, minus some. Here the sample spans about 83,000 clones, around 76% being singletons. Sequenced sample: peripheral blood. The source of these receptors is a woman of 80 years or more with active or convalescent COVID-19.

The chain links TRBV11-2 to TRBJ1-6, with D unclear. With 4 bases removed from V and 15 bases from J, the gap between germline ends came to 10 bases. The CDR3 is made up of 11 amino acids. Germline CDR1 SGHAT, CDR2 FQNNGV. CDR3 in DNA: TGTGCCAGCAGCTCTAGCTGGGGCCTCCACTTT. This encodes CASSSSWGLHF.

A few counts support this clone. The V call is TRBV12-3 or TRBV12-4, the J call TRBJ1-6; 7 bases match TRBD1. The CDR3 totals 13 residues. The junction had 4 bases not matched to a gene; V was cut back by 6 bases and J by 8 bases. DNA for the CDR3: TGTGCCAGCAGAGAAACAGGGGATTCACCCCTCCACTTT. Translating gives CASRETGDSPLHF.

The chain uses TRBV9 and TRBJ2-1; the match to TRBD1 covers 7 bases. The germline V gene has CDR1 SGDLS and CDR2 YYNGEE. Trimming took 5 bases from V and 7 from J; bases not matched to a gene: 12. The CDR3 covers 15 residues. CDR3: CASSPADRWGNEQFF. For the CDR3, the DNA is TGTGCCAGCAGTCCCGCGGACAGGTGGGGTAATGAGCAGTTCTTC. Full variable domain (remainder filled in from reference TRBV9 and TRBJ2-1): DSGVTQTPKHLITATGQRVTLRCSPRSGDLSVYWYQQSLDQGLQFLIQYYNGEERAKGNILERFSAQQFPDLHSELNLSSLELGDSALYFCASSPADRWGNEQFFGPGTRLTVL.